This T cell receptor beta chain came from a study of blood T cell repertoires in COVID-19. Study background: Researchers got acute and convalescent COVID-19 samples from the United States, Italy and Spain.

CDR1 and CDR2 from the germline V gene are SGHRS and YFSETQ. Deletions cut 0 bases from V and 4 bases from J, with 12 bases between. This CDR3 comprises 15 residues. Clones were sequenced by immunoSEQ multiplex PCR, and TCRdb holds only the in-frame ones, with some missing. Of around 450,000 clones listed, approximately 90% are singletons. Across 20 to 25 US areas, participants ranged in age from about 18 to 100 years. Allocation to cohorts depended on clinical history reported by the participants. Recovery meant two consecutive negative NP/OP PCR tests, professional clearance, or resolved symptoms. This TCR derives from a woman younger than 35 who had recovered from COVID-19. The V gene is TRBV5-1, the J gene TRBJ2-3; possibly TRBD1 for D (6 bases). Sequencing used PBMCs or T cells enriched from blood (not recorded which). CDR3 in DNA: TGCGCCAGCAGCTTGGGACATCCAGGGGCAGATACGCAGTATTTT. Translation: CASSLGHPGADTQYF.